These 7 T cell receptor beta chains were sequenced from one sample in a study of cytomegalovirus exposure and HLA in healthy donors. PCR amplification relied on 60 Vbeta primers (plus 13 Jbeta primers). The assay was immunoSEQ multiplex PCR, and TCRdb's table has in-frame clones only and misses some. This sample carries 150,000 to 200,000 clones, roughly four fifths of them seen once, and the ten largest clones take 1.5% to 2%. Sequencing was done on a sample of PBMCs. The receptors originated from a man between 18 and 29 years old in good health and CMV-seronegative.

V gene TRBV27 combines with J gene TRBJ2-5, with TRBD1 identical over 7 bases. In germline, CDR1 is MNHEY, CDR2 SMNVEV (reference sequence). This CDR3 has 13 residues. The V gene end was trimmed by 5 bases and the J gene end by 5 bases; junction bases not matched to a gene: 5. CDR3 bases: TGTGCCAGCAGTGAGACAGGGTTGGAGACCCAGTACTTC. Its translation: CASSETGLETQYF.

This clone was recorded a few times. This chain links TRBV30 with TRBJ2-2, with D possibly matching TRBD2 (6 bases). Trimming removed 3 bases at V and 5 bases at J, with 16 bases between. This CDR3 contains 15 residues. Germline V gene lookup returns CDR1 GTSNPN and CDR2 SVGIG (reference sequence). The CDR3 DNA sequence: TGTGCCTGGAGCCCATGGGGGGTCTTGACCGGGGAGCTGTTTTTT. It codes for CAWSPWGVLTGELFF.

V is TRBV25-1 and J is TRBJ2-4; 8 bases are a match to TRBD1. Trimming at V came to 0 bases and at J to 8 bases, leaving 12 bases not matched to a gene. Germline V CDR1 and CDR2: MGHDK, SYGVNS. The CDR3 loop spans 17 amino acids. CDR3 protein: CASSEYRNRTGMYIQYF. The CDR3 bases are TGTGCCAGCAGTGAATACCGTAACCGGACAGGGATGTACATTCAGTACTTC.

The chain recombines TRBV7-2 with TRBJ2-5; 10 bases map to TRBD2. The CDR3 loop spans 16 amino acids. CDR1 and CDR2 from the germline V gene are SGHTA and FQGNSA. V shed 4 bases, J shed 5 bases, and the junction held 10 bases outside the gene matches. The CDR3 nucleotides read TGTGCCAGCAGCTCAGGGCCAGCGGGGGGGCCCGAGACCCAGTACTTC. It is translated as CASSSGPAGGPETQYF.

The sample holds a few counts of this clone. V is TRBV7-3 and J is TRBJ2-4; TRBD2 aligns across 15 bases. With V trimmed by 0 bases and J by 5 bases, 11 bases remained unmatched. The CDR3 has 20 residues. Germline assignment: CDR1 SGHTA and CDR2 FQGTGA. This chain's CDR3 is CASSLTGGRTSGRGENIQYF. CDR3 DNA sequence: TGTGCCAGCAGCTTAACAGGGGGCAGGACTAGCGGGAGGGGAGAAAACATTCAGTACTTC.

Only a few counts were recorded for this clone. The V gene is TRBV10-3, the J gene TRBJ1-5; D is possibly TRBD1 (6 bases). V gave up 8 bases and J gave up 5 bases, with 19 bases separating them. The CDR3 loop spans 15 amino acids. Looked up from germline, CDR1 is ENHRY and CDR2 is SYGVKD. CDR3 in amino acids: CAIGAVGDTDQPQHF. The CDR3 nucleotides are TGTGCCATCGGGGCGGTAGGGGACACCGATCAGCCCCAGCATTTT.

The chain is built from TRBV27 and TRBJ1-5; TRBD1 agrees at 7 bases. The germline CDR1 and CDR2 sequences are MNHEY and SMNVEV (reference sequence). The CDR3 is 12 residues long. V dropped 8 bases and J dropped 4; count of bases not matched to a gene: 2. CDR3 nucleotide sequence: TGTGCCAGCTCACAGGGGAATCAGCCCCAGCATTTT. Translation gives CASSQGNQPQHF.